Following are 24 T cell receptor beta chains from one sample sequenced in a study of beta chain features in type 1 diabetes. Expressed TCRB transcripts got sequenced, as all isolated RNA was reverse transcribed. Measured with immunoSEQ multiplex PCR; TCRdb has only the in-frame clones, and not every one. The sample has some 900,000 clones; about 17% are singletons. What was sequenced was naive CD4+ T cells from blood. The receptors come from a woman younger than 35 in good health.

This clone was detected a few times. The chain's CDR3 is CAISRTPDQPQHF. Written as DNA, the CDR3 is TGTGCCATCAGTAGGACACCTGATCAGCCCCAGCATTTT. The chain couples TRBV10-3 to TRBJ1-5, with D tentatively TRBD1 (5 bases). Between the trimmed V and J ends, which lost 5 bases and 5 bases, there was a span of 10 bases. The CDR3 runs 13 residues. Per germline, CDR1 ENHRY and CDR2 SYGVKD.

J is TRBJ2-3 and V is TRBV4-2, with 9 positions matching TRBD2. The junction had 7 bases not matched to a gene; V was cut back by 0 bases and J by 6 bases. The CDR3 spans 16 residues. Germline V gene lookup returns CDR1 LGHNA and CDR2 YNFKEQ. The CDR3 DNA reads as TGTGCCAGCAGCCAAGAGGGCGGGAGGGCATCGGATACGCAGTATTTT. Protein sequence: CASSQEGGRASDTQYF.

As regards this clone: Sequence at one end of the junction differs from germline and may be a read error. This CDR3 is CATSRDRVRRDEQCF. The DNA for the CDR3 is TGTGCCACCAGCAGAGATCGGGTCAGACGTGACGAGCAGTGCTTC. The chain links TRBV15 to TRBJ2-7; D gene uncertain. The CDR3 spans 15 residues. Germline V gives CDR1 LNHNV, CDR2 YYDKDF (reference sequence).

The CDR3 DNA is TGTGCCAGCAGCTTAGTAGGAGCAGCCAAAAACATTCAGTACTTC. Translation gives CASSLVGAAKNIQYF. V usage is TRBV11-2 and J usage is TRBJ2-4; D is undetermined. The germline V gene has CDR1 SGHAT and CDR2 FQNNGV. CDR3 length: 15 amino acids. Trimming removed 1 base at V and 0 bases at J, with 7 bases between.

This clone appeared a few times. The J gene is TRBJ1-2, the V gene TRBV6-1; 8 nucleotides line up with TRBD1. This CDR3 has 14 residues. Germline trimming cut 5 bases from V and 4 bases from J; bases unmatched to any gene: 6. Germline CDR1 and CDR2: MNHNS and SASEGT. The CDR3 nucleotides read TGTGCCAGCAGTTCCCGACAGGGGAGCTATGGCTACACCTTC. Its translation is CASSSRQGSYGYTF.

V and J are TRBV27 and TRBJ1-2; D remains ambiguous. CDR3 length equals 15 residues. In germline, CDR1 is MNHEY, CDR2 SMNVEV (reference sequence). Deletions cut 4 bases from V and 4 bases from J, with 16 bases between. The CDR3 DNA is TGTGCCAGCAGTTGGAGGACCGCAGGCGGCTATGGCTACACCTTC. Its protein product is CASSWRTAGGYGYTF.

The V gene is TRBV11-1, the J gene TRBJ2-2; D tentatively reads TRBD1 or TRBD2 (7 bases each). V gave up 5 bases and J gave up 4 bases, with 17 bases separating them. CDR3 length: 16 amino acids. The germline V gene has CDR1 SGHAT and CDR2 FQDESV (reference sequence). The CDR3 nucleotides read TGTGCCAGCAGCCCTAGGGAGGGGGCGGGCACCGGGGAGCTGTTTTTT. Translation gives CASSPREGAGTGELFF. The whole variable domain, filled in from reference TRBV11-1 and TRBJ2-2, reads EAEVAQSPRYKITEKSQAVAFWCDPISGHATLYWYRQILGQGPELLVQFQDESVVDDSQLPKDRFSAERLKGVDSTLKIQPAELGDSAMYLCASSPREGAGTGELFFGEGSRLTVL.

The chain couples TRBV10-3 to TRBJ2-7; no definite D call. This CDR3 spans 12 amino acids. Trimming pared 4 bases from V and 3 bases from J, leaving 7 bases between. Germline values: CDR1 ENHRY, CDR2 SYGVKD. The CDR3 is CAISAARYEQYF. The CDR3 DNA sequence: TGTGCCATCAGTGCAGCGCGCTACGAGCAGTACTTC.

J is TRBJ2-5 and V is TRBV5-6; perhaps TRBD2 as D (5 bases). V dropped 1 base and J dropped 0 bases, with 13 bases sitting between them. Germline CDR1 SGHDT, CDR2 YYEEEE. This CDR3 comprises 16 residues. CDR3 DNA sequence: TGTGCCAGCAGCTTGATGAGCGGATTGTACCAAGAGACCCAGTACTTC. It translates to CASSLMSGLYQETQYF.

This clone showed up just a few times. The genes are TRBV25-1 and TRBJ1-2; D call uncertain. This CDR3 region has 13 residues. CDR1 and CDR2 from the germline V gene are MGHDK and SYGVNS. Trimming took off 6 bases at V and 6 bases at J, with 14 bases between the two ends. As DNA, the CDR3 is TGTGCCAGCAGCCCAATATCGGGTAATGGCTACACCTTC. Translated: CASSPISGNGYTF.

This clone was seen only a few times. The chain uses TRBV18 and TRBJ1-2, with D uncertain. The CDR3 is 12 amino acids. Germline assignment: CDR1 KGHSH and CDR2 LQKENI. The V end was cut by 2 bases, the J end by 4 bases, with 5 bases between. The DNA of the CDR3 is TGTGCCAGCTCACCAGATTTCTATGGCTACACCTTC. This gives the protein CASSPDFYGYTF.

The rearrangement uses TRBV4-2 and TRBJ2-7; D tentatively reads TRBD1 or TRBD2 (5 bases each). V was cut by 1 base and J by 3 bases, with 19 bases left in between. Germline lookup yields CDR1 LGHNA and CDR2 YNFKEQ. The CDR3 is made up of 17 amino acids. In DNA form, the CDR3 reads TGTGCCAGCAGCCAAGCGACCGGGACCCCCTTAGTCTACGAGCAGTACTTC. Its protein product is CASSQATGTPLVYEQYF.

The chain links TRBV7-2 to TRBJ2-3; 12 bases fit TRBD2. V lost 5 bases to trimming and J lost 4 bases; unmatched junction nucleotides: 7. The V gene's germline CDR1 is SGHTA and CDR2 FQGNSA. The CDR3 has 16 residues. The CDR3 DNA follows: TGTGCCAGCAGCCCTAGCGGGAGGGCTGGGGCAGATACGCAGTATTTT. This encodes CASSPSGRAGADTQYF.

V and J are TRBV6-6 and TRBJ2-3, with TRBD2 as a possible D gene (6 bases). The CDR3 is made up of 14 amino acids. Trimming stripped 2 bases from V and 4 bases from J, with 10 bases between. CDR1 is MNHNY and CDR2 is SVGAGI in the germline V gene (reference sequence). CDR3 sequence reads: CASSYRGAPDTQYF. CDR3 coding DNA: TGTGCCAGCAGTTACCGCGGGGCCCCAGATACGCAGTATTTT.

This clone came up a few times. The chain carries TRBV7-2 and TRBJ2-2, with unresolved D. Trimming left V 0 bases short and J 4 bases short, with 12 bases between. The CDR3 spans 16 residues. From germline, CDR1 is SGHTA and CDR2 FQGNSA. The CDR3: CASSLALGMSTGELFF. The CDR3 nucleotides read TGTGCCAGCAGCTTAGCGCTAGGAATGTCCACCGGGGAGCTGTTTTTT.

The CDR3 sequence: CASSYSVSGGNNEQFF. CDR3 nucleotides: TGTGCCAGCAGTTACTCGGTTAGCGGAGGGAACAATGAGCAGTTCTTC. The rearrangement uses TRBV6-6 and TRBJ2-1; a weak D match, TRBD2 (6 bases). The V end lost 0 bases, the J end lost 5 bases, and 14 bases lay between the germline ends. The germline CDR1 and CDR2 sequences are MNHNY and SVGAGI (reference sequence). The CDR3 is made up of 16 amino acids.

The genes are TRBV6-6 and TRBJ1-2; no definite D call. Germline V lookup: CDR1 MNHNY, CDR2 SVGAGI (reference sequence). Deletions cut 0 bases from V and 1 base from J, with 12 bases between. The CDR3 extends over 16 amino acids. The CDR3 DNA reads TGTGCCAGCAGTTACTCCGGTTGGCAGGTTAACTATGGCTACACCTTC. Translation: CASSYSGWQVNYGYTF.

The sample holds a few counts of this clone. CDR3 protein: CASSQQRSDNEQFF. DNA of the CDR3: TGTGCCAGCAGCCAACAGAGGTCTGACAATGAGCAGTTCTTC. This rearrangement joins TRBV4-2 to TRBJ2-1, with no clear D. The germline V gene encodes CDR1 LGHNA and CDR2 YNFKEQ. This CDR3 comprises 14 residues. Trimming shortened V by 2 bases and J by 5 bases, and 10 bases separated the two germline ends.

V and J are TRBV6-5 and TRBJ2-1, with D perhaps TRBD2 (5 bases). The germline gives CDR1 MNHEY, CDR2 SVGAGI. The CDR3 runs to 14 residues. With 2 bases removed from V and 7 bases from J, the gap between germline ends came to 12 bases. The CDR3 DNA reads TGTGCCAGCAGTTACCGGGGAGTGACGAATGAGCAGTTCTTC. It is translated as CASSYRGVTNEQFF.

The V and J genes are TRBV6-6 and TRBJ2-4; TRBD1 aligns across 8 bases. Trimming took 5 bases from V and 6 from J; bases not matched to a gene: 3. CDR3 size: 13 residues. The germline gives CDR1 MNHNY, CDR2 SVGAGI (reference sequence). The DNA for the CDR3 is TGTGCCAGCAGTCAGGGGGCACGAAACATTCAGTACTTC. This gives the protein CASSQGARNIQYF.

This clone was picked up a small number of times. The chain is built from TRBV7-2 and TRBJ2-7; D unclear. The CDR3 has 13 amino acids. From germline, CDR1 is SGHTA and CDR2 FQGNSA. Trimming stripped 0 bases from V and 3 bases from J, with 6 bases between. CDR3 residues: CASSLAQVYEQYF. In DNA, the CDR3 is TGTGCCAGCAGCTTAGCGCAGGTCTACGAGCAGTACTTC.

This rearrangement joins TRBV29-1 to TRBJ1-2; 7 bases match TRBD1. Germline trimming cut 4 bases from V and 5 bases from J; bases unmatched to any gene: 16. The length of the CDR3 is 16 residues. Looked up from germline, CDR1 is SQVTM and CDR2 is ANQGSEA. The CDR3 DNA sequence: TGCAGCGTTGCGGAGGGATCCCATGGGACAGATTATGGCTACACCTTC. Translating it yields CSVAEGSHGTDYGYTF. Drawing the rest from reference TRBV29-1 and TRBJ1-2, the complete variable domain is SAVISQKPSRDICQRGTSLTIQCQVDSQVTMMFWYRQQPGQSLTLIATANQGSEATYESGFVIDKFPISRPNLTFSTLTVSNMSPEDSSIYLCSVAEGSHGTDYGYTFGSGTRLTVV.

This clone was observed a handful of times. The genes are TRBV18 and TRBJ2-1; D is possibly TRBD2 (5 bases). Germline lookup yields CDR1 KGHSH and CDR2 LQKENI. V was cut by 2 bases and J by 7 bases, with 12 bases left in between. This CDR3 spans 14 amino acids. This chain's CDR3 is CASSPDGVVNEQFF. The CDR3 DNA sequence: TGTGCCAGCTCACCAGACGGGGTGGTGAATGAGCAGTTCTTC.

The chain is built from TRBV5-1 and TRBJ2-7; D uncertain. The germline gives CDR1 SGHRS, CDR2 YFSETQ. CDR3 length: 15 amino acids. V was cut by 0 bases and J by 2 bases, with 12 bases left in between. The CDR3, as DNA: TGCGCCAGCAGCTTGGAGAACCGGGCTGCCTACGAGCAGTACTTC. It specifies CASSLENRAAYEQYF.